The sequence of this T cell receptor (beta chain) was determined in a study of tissue T cells after allogeneic stem cell transplantation (dated by TCRdb to the early 2020s). Some background on the complete study: Using research autopsies of patients with and without GVHD, plus mouse models of GVHD, the study profiled TCR beta repertoires across many tissues. The human arm was a prospective observational study without blinding or randomization. What the authors observed across the whole study: Only a few T cell clones appeared in more than one patient, yet motif-based clustering showed tissue-specific repertoire signatures that were shared between patients. Within patients, how anatomically similar the tissues were was a key factor in shaping TCR repertoire composition, regardless of disease or transplant status. The patient cohort was small and varied clinically, and sampling depth was recognized as a limitation. Which tissue TCRs were alloreactive or antigen-specific was not determined in the study, and some of the clones might have been host cells that persisted. In both patients and mice, only a limited portion of the TCR repertoire detected in tissues was captured by blood and spleen T cells.

This clone registers as medium-sized (0.01 to 0.1%) within its sample. Its binding antigen is unknown. In this entry, gene names and germline sequences are mouse ones. The DNA ends 1 residue before the CDR3 does, and the rest of the CDR3 is filled in from the germline J gene. The label giving this sample's time point can be read as: mouse harvest day 14 after allogeneic transplant. Mouse grafts consisting of 10^7 T-cell-depleted bone marrow cells combined with 10^6 splenic CD5+ T cells were administered by tail vein injection. GVHD in mice was modeled with a major MHC-mismatch B6 (H2b) into BALB/c (H2d) model, and tissues were profiled at day 7 or 14. On day 7 or 14 post-transplant, mouse tissues and retro-orbital blood were harvested with separate sterile tools for each animal, and livers were flushed before harvest. Before genomic DNA was isolated with the DNeasy Blood & Tissue Kit, mouse tissues were minced with razor blades in buffered saline.

The germline V gene (reference sequence) sets CDR1 to NNHNN and CDR2 to SYGAGS. Ends trimmed: V by 0 bases, J by 0 bases; bases unmatched to a gene: 1. The CDR3 numbers 15 residues from cysteine through phenylalanine. The 42 bases shown cover part of the CDR3, and their frame starts at base 1. The library was built by means of the immunoSEQ multiplex PCR assay. TCRbeta CDR3 sequencing was done by Adaptive Biotechnologies at survey depth, reporting CDR3 sequences, V/J genes, productive frequency and template counts. TCR beta CDR3 regions were amplified from genomic DNA instead of RNA. The published analysis was carried out like this. Pairwise repertoire overlap between tissues was quantified with Jensen-Shannon divergence, where 1 means complete divergence and 0 identical. Tissues were grouped by single-linkage agglomerative hierarchical clustering of pairwise JSD values, and the clustering results were shown as dendrograms. GLIPH2 was run on all patient samples with simulation_depth 1000, kmer_min_depth 3, cdr3_length_cutoff 8, keeping groups with more than two unique CDR3s. In a standardized tissue-overlap score, Jaccard GLIPH-group overlap across patients was extrapolated to a standard repertoire size of 1000 clones. Associations of diversity with clinical or experimental variables used linear mixed-effect models with tissue fixed effects and individual random effects. TCRdb's version of the immuneACCESS table is confined to in-frame rearrangements and falls short of the full clone set. An unresolved V gene accounts for under half of the shortfall where checked; the remainder is of unknown origin. V and J calls plus clone size are reproduced from that table; the DNA served to infer D and trimming. This sample gives around 6,800 clones in total; about a third of them show up just once. The leading ten clones occupy less than 8% of the sample.

The chain uses TRBV13-2 and TRBJ2-7; 9 of the junction bases match TRBD2. Sequencing was done on a sample of skin. This TCR was sampled from a female BALB/c mouse given C57BL/6 T cells with graft-versus-host disease after an allogeneic hematopoietic cell transplant. The CDR3 corresponds to CASGDAGGGSYEQYF. The DNA read from the CDR3 is TGTGCCAGCGGTGATGCTGGGGGGGGCTCCTATGAACAGTAC.